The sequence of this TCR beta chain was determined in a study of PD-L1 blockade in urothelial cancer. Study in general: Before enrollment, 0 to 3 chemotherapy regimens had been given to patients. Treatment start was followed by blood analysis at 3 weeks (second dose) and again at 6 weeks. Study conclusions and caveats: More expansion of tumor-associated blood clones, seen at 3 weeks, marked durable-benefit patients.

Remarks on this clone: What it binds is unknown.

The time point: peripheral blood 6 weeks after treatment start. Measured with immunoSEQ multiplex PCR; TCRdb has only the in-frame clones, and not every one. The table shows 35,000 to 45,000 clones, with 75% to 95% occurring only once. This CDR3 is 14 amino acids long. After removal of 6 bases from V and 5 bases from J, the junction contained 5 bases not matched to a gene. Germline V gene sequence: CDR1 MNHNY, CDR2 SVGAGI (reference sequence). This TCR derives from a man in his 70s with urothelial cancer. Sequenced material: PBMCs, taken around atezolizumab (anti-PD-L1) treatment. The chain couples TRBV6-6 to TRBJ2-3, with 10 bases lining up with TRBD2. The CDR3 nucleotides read TGTGCCAGCAGGGAACTAGCGGGATTAGATACGCAGTATTTT. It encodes CASRELAGLDTQYF.